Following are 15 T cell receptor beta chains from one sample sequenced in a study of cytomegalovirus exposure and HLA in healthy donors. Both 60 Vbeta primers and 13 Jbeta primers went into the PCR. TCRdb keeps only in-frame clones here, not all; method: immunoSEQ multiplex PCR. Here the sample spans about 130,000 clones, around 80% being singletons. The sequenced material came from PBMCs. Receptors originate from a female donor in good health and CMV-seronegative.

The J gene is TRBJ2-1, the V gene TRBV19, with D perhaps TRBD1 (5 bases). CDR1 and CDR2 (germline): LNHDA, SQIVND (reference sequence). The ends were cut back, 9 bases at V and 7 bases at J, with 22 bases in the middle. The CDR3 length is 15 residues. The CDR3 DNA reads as TGTGCCAGCACACCCCAAGGGGTAGCCCGGAATGAGCAGTTCTTC. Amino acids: CASTPQGVARNEQFF.

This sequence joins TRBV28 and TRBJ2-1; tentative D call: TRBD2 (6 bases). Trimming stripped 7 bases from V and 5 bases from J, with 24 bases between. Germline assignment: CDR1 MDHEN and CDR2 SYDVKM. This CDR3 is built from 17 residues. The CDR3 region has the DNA TGTGCCAGCACTCGGGCGGGAATCCTATCATCCGACAATGAGCAGTTCTTC. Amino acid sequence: CASTRAGILSSDNEQFF. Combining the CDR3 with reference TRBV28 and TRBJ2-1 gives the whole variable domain DVKVTQSSRYLVKRTGEKVFLECVQDMDHENMFWYRQDPGLGLRLIYFSYDVKMKEKGDIPEGYSVSREKKERFSLILESASTNQTSMYLCASTRAGILSSDNEQFFGPGTRLTVL.

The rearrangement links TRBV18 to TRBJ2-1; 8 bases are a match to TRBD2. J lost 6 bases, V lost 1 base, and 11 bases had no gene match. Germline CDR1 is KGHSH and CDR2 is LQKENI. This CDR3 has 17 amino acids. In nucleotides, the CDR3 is TGTGCCAGCTCACCACTAAGCCCGGGAGGGCATGTCAATGAGCAGTTCTTC. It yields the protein CASSPLSPGGHVNEQFF.

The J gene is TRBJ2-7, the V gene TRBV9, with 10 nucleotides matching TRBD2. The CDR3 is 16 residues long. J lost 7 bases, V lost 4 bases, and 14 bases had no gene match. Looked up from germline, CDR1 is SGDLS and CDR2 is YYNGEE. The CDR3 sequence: CASSFRTSGTRMEQYF. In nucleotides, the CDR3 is TGTGCCAGCAGCTTTAGGACTAGCGGAACCCGGATGGAGCAGTACTTC.

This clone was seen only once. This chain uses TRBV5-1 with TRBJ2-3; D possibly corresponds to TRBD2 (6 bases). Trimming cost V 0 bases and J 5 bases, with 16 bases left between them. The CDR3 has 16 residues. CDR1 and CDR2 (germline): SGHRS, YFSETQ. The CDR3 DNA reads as TGCGCCAGCAGCTTGGAGCTAGCGCGAGAAATAGATACGCAGTATTTT. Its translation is CASSLELAREIDTQYF.

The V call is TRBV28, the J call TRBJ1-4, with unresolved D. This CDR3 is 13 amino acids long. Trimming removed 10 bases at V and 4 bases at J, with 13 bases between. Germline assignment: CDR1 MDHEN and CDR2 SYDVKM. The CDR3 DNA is TGTGCCACAAGGAGGGTAGTTAATGAAAAACTGTTTTTT. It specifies CATRRVVNEKLFF.

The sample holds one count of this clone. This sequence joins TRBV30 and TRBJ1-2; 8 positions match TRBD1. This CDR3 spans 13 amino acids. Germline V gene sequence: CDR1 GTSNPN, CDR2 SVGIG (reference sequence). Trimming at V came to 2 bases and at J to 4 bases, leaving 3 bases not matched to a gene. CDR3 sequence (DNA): TGTGCCTGGAGTACAGGGGGAGGCTATGGCTACACCTTC. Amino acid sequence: CAWSTGGGYGYTF. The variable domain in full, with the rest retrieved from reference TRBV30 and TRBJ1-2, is SQTIHQWPATLVQPVGSPLSLECTVEGTSNPNLYWYRQAAGRGLQLLFYSVGIGQISSEVPQNLSASRPQDRQFILSSKKLLLSDSGFYLCAWSTGGGYGYTFGSGTRLTVV.

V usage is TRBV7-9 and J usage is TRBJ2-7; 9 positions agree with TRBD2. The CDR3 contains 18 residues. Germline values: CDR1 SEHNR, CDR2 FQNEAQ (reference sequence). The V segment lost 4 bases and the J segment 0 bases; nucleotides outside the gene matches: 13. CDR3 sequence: CASSSLGAGGTSSYEQYF. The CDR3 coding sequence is TGTGCCAGCAGCTCCTTAGGGGCGGGGGGGACCAGCTCCTACGAGCAGTACTTC.

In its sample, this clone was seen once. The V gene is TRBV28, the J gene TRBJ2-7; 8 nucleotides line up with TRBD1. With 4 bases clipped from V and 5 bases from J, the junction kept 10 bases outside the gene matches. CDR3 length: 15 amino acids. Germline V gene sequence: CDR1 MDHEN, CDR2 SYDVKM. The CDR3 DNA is TGTGCCAGCAGTTCCGTTAGGACAGGGCTCAACGAGCAGTACTTC. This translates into CASSSVRTGLNEQYF.

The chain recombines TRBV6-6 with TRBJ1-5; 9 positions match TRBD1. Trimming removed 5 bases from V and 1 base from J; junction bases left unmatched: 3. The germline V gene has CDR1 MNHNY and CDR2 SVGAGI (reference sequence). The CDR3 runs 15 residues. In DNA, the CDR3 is TGTGCCAGCAGTCGGGACAGGGAGAGCAATCAGCCCCAGCATTTT. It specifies CASSRDRESNQPQHF.

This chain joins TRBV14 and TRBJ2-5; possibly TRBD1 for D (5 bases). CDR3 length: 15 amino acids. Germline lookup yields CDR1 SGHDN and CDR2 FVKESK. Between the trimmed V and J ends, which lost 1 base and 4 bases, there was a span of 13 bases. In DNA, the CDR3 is TGTGCCAGCAGCCAAGGTTTACTTCAGGGAGAGACCCAGTACTTC. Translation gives CASSQGLLQGETQYF. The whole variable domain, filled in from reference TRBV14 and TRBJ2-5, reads EAGVTQFPSHSVIEKGQTVTLRCDPISGHDNLYWYRRVMGKEIKFLLHFVKESKQDESGMPNNRFLAERTGGTYSTLKVQPAELEDSGVYFCASSQGLLQGETQYFGPGTRLLVL.

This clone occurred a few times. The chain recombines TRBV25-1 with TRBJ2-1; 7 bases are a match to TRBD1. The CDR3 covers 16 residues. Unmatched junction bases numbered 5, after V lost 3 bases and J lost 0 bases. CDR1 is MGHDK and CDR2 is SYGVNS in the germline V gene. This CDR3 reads CASSDSWDSSYNEQFF. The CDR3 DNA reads TGTGCCAGCAGTGACTCTTGGGACAGCTCCTACAATGAGCAGTTCTTC.

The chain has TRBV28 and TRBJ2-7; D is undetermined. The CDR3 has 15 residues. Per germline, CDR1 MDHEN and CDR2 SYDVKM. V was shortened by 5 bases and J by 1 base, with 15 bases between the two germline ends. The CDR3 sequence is CASSPHPDKSYEQYF. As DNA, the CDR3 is TGTGCCAGCAGTCCCCACCCCGACAAATCCTACGAGCAGTACTTC.

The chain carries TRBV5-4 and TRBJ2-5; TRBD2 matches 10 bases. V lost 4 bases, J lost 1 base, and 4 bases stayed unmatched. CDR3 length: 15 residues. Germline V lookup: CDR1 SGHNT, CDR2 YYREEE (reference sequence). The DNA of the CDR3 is TGTGCCAGCAGCCCGGGACTAGCGTTCCAAGAGACCCAGTACTTC. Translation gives CASSPGLAFQETQYF.

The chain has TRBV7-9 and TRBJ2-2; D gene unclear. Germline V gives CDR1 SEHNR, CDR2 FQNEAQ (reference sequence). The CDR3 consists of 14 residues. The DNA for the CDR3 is TGTGCTCTCCCAATTACCCGGTACCCCGGGGAGCTGTTTTTT. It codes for CALPITRYPGELFF.